This T cell receptor beta chain was documented in a study of blood T cell repertoires in COVID-19 (TCRdb year 2020). Describing the broader study: Samples covering the acute and convalescent phases of COVID-19 were provided by collaborators in the United States, Italy and Spain. Samples came from the ongoing ImmuneRACE study (first 160 participants) plus 1,254 subjects from 6 global collaborators. The material from the prospective study consisted of cDNA or gDNA derived from T cells, B-cell-depleted T cells, or PBMCs. The repertoires were made available in a free public database intended to serve as a resource for research on the immune response to SARS-CoV-2. Deeply sampled blood TCRbeta repertoires from subjects exposed to, actively infected with, or recovered from COVID-19 were included in the dataset. The sample metadata nearly always contained a de-identified subject ID, COVID-19 status, age in years and sex. Where HLA class I and class II types were available, the types were taken from metadata supplied by the sample provider, not from assay-based typing.

According to the germline V gene, CDR1 reads SGHRS and CDR2 reads YFSETQ. Spanning cysteine to phenylalanine, the CDR3 consists of 13 amino acids. CDR3 DNA only is kept here, 39 bases in frame from base 1. V is pruned by 4 bases and J by 9 bases, leaving 7 bases of the junction without a gene match. TCRbeta CDR3 regions were amplified from genomic DNA using the immunoSEQ Assay, a bias-controlled multiplex PCR. For the original study's pipeline: Within the assay, amplification of reference gene primers was used to estimate how many nucleated cells each sample contained. To quantify the absolute abundance of each unique TCRbeta CDR3 rearrangement, sequence reads were collapsed and filtered. For each sample, productive Simpson clonality was calculated as the square root of Simpson's diversity index over productive rearrangements. TCRdb provides this immuneACCESS table in a form limited to in-frame rearrangements. Some clones are lacking; in checked studies, under half of them reflect an unresolved V gene, and why the rest are absent is not known. V and J calls and clone size follow that table, whereas D and trimming were derived from the DNA. Here the sample has fewer than 250,000 clones; around 88% occur a single time. 8.2% of the sample is in the top ten clones.

Concerning this clone itself: There is no known antigen for this receptor. Per-base qualities were not stored, and no clone one base away is much larger.

The collaborating institutions used their own protocols to collect whole blood in K2EDTA tubes. For TCRbeta analysis, collaborators shipped samples as frozen whole blood, isolated PBMCs, or DNA extracted from either of those sample types. Results the study describes overall, beyond this receptor: Clinical and demographic metadata were provided uncurated, with the amount varying by source and participant.

The chain employs TRBV5-1 and TRBJ1-1, with 9 middle bases fitting TRBD1. Material: peripheral blood. The sequence was collected from a woman aged 45-65 years with acute or convalescent COVID-19. The CDR3 has the sequence CASSPEGQGKAFF. In nucleotide form, the sequence is TGCGCCAGCAGCCCAGAGGGACAGGGAAAAGCTTTCTTT. Beyond the CDR3, the reference TRBV5-1 and TRBJ1-1 genes provide the residues; the full variable domain reads: KAGVTQTPRYLIKTRGQQVTLSCSPISGHRSVSWYQQTPGQGLQFLFEYFSETQRNKGNFPGRFSGRQFSNSRSEMNVSTLELGDSALYLCASSPEGQGKAFFGQGTRLTVV.